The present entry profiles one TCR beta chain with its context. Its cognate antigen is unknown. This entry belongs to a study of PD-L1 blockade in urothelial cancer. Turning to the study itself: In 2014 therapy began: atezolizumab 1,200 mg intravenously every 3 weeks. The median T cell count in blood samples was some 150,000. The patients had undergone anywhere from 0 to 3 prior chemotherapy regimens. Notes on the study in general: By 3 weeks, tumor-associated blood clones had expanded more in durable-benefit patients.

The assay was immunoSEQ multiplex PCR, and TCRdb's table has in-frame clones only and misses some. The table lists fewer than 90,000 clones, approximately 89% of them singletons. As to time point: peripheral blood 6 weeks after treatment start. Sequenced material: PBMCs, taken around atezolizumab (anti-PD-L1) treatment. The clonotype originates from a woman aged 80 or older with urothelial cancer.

CDR3 sequence: CASSDVVGQVYSNQPQHF. The DNA of the CDR3 is TGTGCCAGTAGTGATGTCGTAGGACAGGTTTATAGCAATCAGCCCCAGCATTTT. The J gene is TRBJ1-5, the V gene TRBV19; 7 bases map to TRBD1. The CDR3 is 18 amino acids. Germline V gives CDR1 LNHDA, CDR2 SQIVND (reference sequence). With V trimmed by 5 bases and J by 0 bases, 13 bases remained unmatched. The whole variable domain, filled in from reference TRBV19 and TRBJ1-5, reads DGGITQSPKYLFRKEGQNVTLSCEQNLNHDAMYWYRQDPGQGLRLIYYSQIVNDFQKGDIAEGYSVSREKKESFPLTVTSAQKNPTAFYLCASSDVVGQVYSNQPQHFGDGTRLSIL.